Listed here are 21 T cell receptor beta chains from one sample, sequenced in a study of beta chain features in type 1 diabetes. The entirety of the isolated RNA underwent reverse transcription, so expressed TCRB transcripts were sequenced. The data were produced by immunoSEQ multiplex PCR, yet TCRdb's version contains in-frame clones alone and is incomplete. The sample shows 150,000 to 190,000 clones, under 9.5% of them seen only once. Sequencing was carried out using central memory CD4+ T cells from blood. The receptors here all came from a man aged 18 to 29 in good health.

This clone was picked up a small number of times. The chain has TRBV2 and TRBJ2-7, with TRBD1 identical over 7 bases. The CDR3 loop spans 14 amino acids. Germline values: CDR1 SNHLY, CDR2 FYNNEI. V shed 7 bases and J 2 bases; nucleotides not matched to a gene: 8. The CDR3 region has the DNA TGTGCCAGCAAGGGGGCAGGGTTGGCCTACGAGCAGTACTTC. It translates to CASKGAGLAYEQYF.

The chain has TRBV7-3 and TRBJ1-1, with 8 bases aligning to TRBD1. CDR1 and CDR2 (germline): SGHTA, FQGTGA. This CDR3 is 14 amino acids long. Unmatched junction bases numbered 6, after V lost 5 bases and J lost 4 bases. For the CDR3, the DNA is TGTGCCAGCAGCCTGGGACAGGCCAGCACTGAAGCTTTCTTT. Encoded protein: CASSLGQASTEAFF.

The chain has TRBV5-4 and TRBJ2-2, with a tentative D call TRBD1 (5 bases). V lost 2 bases and J lost 4, with 9 bases in between. The CDR3 totals 14 residues. Germline V gives CDR1 SGHNT, CDR2 YYREEE (reference sequence). The CDR3 sequence: CASSLRDSTGELFF. CDR3 bases: TGTGCCAGCAGCTTAAGAGACAGCACCGGGGAGCTGTTTTTT.

The rearrangement links TRBV5-1 to TRBJ1-2, with a weak D call TRBD1 (5 bases). The CDR3 runs to 12 residues. From germline, CDR1 is SGHRS and CDR2 YFSETQ. The V end was cut by 5 bases, the J end by 7 bases, with 12 bases between. CDR3 residues: CASSSTGGGYTF. CDR3 in DNA: TGCGCCAGCAGTAGCACAGGCGGTGGCTACACCTTC. Supplemented by reference TRBV5-1 and TRBJ1-2, the full variable domain reads KAGVTQTPRYLIKTRGQQVTLSCSPISGHRSVSWYQQTPGQGLQFLFEYFSETQRNKGNFPGRFSGRQFSNSRSEMNVSTLELGDSALYLCASSSTGGGYTFGSGTRLTVV.

There are a few counts of this clone. The CDR3 DNA follows: TGTGCCAGCTCACCAGGACTTGGGACAGGGCGGGGGGAGCAGTACTTC. Its translation is CASSPGLGTGRGEQYF. This chain joins TRBV18 and TRBJ2-7, with TRBD1 matching 9 bases. Per germline, CDR1 KGHSH and CDR2 LQKENI. The CDR3 runs to 16 residues. With V trimmed by 2 bases and J by 7 bases, 12 bases remained unmatched.

This clone appeared many times. This chain uses TRBV5-1 with TRBJ1-1; 8 nucleotides align to TRBD1. Trimming at V came to 4 bases and at J to 4 bases, leaving 3 bases not matched to a gene. Germline V gives CDR1 SGHRS, CDR2 YFSETQ. This CDR3 has 13 amino acids. CDR3 region: CASSRTGSTEAFF. The CDR3 DNA reads TGCGCCAGCAGCCGGACAGGGAGCACTGAAGCTTTCTTT.

This clone was found a few times. This sample includes further DNA sequences coding for the same CDR3. J is TRBJ2-7 and V is TRBV28; D is uncertain. This CDR3 region has 11 residues. V lost 8 bases to trimming and J lost 0 bases, with 5 bases between them. CDR1 MDHEN and CDR2 SYDVKM come from the germline V gene. DNA for the CDR3: TGTGCCAGCTCGAGCTCCTACGAGCAGTACTTC. This codes for CASSSSYEQYF.

The chain links TRBV7-2 to TRBJ1-5; D possibly corresponds to TRBD1 (6 bases). V lost 3 bases and J lost 2, with 8 bases in between. The germline CDR1 and CDR2 sequences are SGHTA and FQGNSA. The CDR3 contains 14 residues. In nucleotides, the CDR3 is TGTGCCAGCAGCTTGAACAGGGGCAATCAGCCCCAGCATTTT. It yields the protein CASSLNRGNQPQHF.

This clone was counted many times. This chain connects TRBV29-1 to TRBJ2-7; possibly TRBD1 for D (6 bases). There are 13 residues in the CDR3. V was pared by 5 bases and J by 4 bases, with 15 bases between. Germline CDR1 reads SQVTM; CDR2 reads ANQGSEA. CDR3 DNA: TGCAGCGTTTACACGGACAGTCTTTACGAGCAGTACTTC. The encoded protein is CSVYTDSLYEQYF.

The chain uses TRBV7-2 and TRBJ1-5, with TRBD1 identical over 7 bases. This CDR3 has 15 residues. The trim removed 5 bases at V and 2 bases at J, leaving 6 bases unmatched. CDR1 is SGHTA and CDR2 is FQGNSA in the germline V gene. CDR3 protein: CASSRQGGGNQPQHF. Written as DNA, the CDR3 is TGTGCCAGCAGCCGACAGGGAGGTGGCAATCAGCCCCAGCATTTT. Looking up the rest from reference TRBV7-2 and TRBJ1-5 gives the full variable domain: GAGVSQSPSNKVTEKGKDVELRCDPISGHTALYWYRQSLGQGLEFLIYFQGNSAPDKSGLPSDRFSAERTGGSVSTLTIQRTQQEDSAVYLCASSRQGGGNQPQHFGDGTRLSIL.

This clone showed up just a few times. V gene TRBV9 combines with J gene TRBJ2-1, with 8 bases identical to TRBD1. The CDR3 runs to 14 residues. V shed 7 bases, J shed 4 bases, and the junction held 7 bases outside the gene matches. CDR1 and CDR2 from the germline V gene are SGDLS and YYNGEE. The CDR3 DNA sequence: TGTGCCAGCGGAAGGACAGGGATATACAATGAGCAGTTCTTC. Translating gives CASGRTGIYNEQFF.

There are many counts of this clone. The chain is built from TRBV29-1 and TRBJ2-7; TRBD2 agrees at 9 bases. The germline V gene has CDR1 SQVTM and CDR2 ANQGSEA. The CDR3 runs to 16 residues. The ends lost 4 bases at V and 0 bases at J; junction bases unmatched: 10. This chain's CDR3 is CSVVGGLAGLSYEQYF. The CDR3 region has the DNA TGCAGCGTTGTTGGGGGGCTAGCGGGACTCTCCTACGAGCAGTACTTC.

This clone appeared many times. The chain joins TRBV11-2 to TRBJ2-2; no clear D gene. Germline CDR1 and CDR2: SGHAT and FQNNGV. The CDR3 is 16 amino acids. The V gene lost 2 bases and the J gene lost 1 base, with 11 bases spanning the gap. CDR3 sequence: CASSLKAARNTGELFF. In nucleotides, the CDR3 is TGTGCCAGCAGCTTAAAGGCAGCGCGGAACACCGGGGAGCTGTTTTTT.

The chain carries TRBV7-9 and TRBJ1-1; tentatively, D is TRBD1 (5 bases). The CDR3 length is 14 residues. The germline CDR1 and CDR2 sequences are SEHNR and FQNEAQ (reference sequence). V was cut by 1 base and J by 2 bases, with 8 bases left in between. This CDR3 is CASSLVQGNTEAFF. As DNA, the CDR3 is TGTGCCAGCAGCTTAGTTCAGGGAAACACTGAAGCTTTCTTT.

This clone appeared many times. The rearrangement joins TRBV30 to TRBJ1-1; D is uncertain. Germline assignment: CDR1 GTSNPN and CDR2 SVGIG (reference sequence). Trimming stripped 3 bases from V and 1 base from J, with 6 bases between. The CDR3 covers 12 residues. The CDR3 is CAWRQTNTEAFF. The DNA of the CDR3 is TGTGCCTGGAGACAGACGAACACTGAAGCTTTCTTT. Full variable domain (remainder filled in from reference TRBV30 and TRBJ1-1): SQTIHQWPATLVQPVGSPLSLECTVEGTSNPNLYWYRQAAGRGLQLLFYSVGIGQISSEVPQNLSASRPQDRQFILSSKKLLLSDSGFYLCAWRQTNTEAFFGQGTRLTVV.

This clone appeared many times. The gene calls are TRBV10-3 and TRBJ2-5, with TRBD1 identical over 7 bases. This CDR3 comprises 15 residues. The germline gives CDR1 ENHRY, CDR2 SYGVKD. Losses at the gene ends were 0 bases for V and 4 bases for J; bases not matched to a gene: 5. The CDR3 sequence is CAISESEGGRETQYF. The CDR3 coding sequence is TGTGCCATCAGTGAGTCGGAAGGGGGCAGAGAGACCCAGTACTTC.

A single count supports this clone. The chain joins TRBV5-1 to TRBJ2-5; a weak D match, TRBD1 (5 bases). Germline V gene sequence: CDR1 SGHRS, CDR2 YFSETQ. The CDR3 runs 14 residues. V lost 0 bases, J lost 5 bases, and 11 bases lay in between. CDR3 nucleotide sequence: TGCGCCAGCAGCTTGGGTTCTGGGGCTGAGACCCAGTACTTC. This codes for CASSLGSGAETQYF.

This rearrangement joins TRBV29-1 to TRBJ2-3, with 8 bases fitting TRBD1. The CDR3 spans 11 residues. Per germline, CDR1 SQVTM and CDR2 ANQGSEA. With V trimmed by 6 bases and J by 11 bases, 7 bases remained unmatched. CDR3 residues: CSVEQGGLQYF. The CDR3 bases are TGCAGCGTGGAACAGGGGGGATTGCAGTATTTT.

A few counts support this clone. The chain joins TRBV5-1 to TRBJ2-3, with D possibly being TRBD2 (6 bases). Trimming took 0 bases from V and 8 from J, leaving 19 bases between them. CDR3 length: 16 amino acids. Germline assignment: CDR1 SGHRS and CDR2 YFSETQ. DNA for the CDR3: TGCGCCAGCAGCTTGGTAGGGCTCAATACCGGGGGTACGCAGTATTTT. Translating gives CASSLVGLNTGGTQYF.

The V gene is TRBV4-2, the J gene TRBJ2-6; 7 nucleotides align to TRBD1. V shed 5 bases, J shed 2 bases, and the junction held 6 bases outside the gene matches. This CDR3 comprises 16 residues. Germline V CDR1 and CDR2: LGHNA, YNFKEQ. CDR3 residues: CASSSRQGPGANVLTF. The CDR3, as DNA: TGTGCCAGCAGCTCACGACAGGGACCTGGGGCCAACGTCCTGACTTTC.

The chain combines TRBV5-1 with TRBJ1-1, with 10 bases that match TRBD1. This CDR3 has 15 amino acids. CDR1 SGHRS and CDR2 YFSETQ come from the germline V gene. After removal of 4 bases from V and 10 bases from J, the junction contained 13 bases not matched to a gene. The CDR3 sequence is CASSPGGGQGELAFF. In DNA, the CDR3 is TGCGCCAGCAGCCCGGGAGGTGGACAGGGGGAGTTAGCTTTCTTT.